This is a list of T cell receptor beta chains from one sample in a study of cytomegalovirus exposure and HLA in healthy donors. Method: immunoSEQ multiplex PCR; TCRdb's copy keeps in-frame clones and lacks some. The profile covers around 270,000 clones, with over 70% appearing a single time and roughly 0.3% taken by the ten largest. The material sequenced was PBMCs. All receptors derive from a girl aged 2-9 years in good health and CMV-seronegative. The CDR3 runs from the conserved cysteine through the conserved F or W. A D gene is named only where the DNA matches it firmly. Rows may omit the clone size; those that give it use once, few, many or a size class.

TRBJ1-1 | NA | TRBV9 | TRBD1 | TGTGCCAGCAGCCCGCGACAGGGGTCGTTTCGCACTGAAGCTTTCTTT | CASSPRQGSFRTEAFF
TRBJ2-7 | NA | TRBV18 | TRBD1 | TGTGCCAGCTCCCCGACAGGGAGCTCCTACGAGCAGTACTTC | CASSPTGSSYEQYF
TRBJ2-2 | NA | TRBV7-3 | NA | TGTGCCAGCAGCTTTGTCGGTGACACCGGGGAGCTGTTTTTT | CASSFVGDTGELFF
TRBJ2-2 | NA | TRBV2 | TRBD1 | TGTGCCAGCCGAGTTGGCGACAGGGGAGCGTTCGGCGGGGAGCTGTTTTTT | CASRVGDRGAFGGELFF
TRBJ1-6 | once | TRBV19 | NA | TGTGCCAGTAGTATAGATAGCGCCGGGGGTTCACCCCTCCACTTT | CASSIDSAGGSPLHF
TRBJ1-1 | NA | TRBV27 | NA | TGTGCCAGCAGTTTATACGGGGAAGGAACTGAAGCTTTCTTT | CASSLYGEGTEAFF
TRBJ1-6 | NA | TRBV5-3 | NA | TGTGCCAGAAGCTCCGGTACGCCGAGCTCCTATAATTCACCCCTCCACTTT | CARSSGTPSSYNSPLHF
TRBJ2-7 | NA | TRBV27 | TRBD1 | TGTGCCAGCAGTAGCGGGACAGGGGGCTTCGAGCAGTACTTC | CASSSGTGGFEQYF
TRBJ2-1 | NA | TRBV7-3 | NA | TGTGCCAGCAGCTTAACAAGCGGTCTAGGAGGGGAGCAGTTCTTC | CASSLTSGLGGEQFF
TRBJ2-6 | few | TRBV9 | TRBD2 | TGTGCCAGCAGCTTTAGCGGGGGTGTGGCCAACGTCCTGACTTTC | CASSFSGGVANVLTF
TRBJ1-6 | NA | TRBV30 | NA | TGTGCCTGGAGTGTATCTGATTCACCCCTCCACTTT | CAWSVSDSPLHF
TRBJ1-5 | NA | TRBV27 | NA | TGTGCCAGCAGTCGGGCGGGGCGAGAGCAGCCCCAGCATTTT | CASSRAGREQPQHF
TRBJ2-7 | NA | TRBV27 | TRBD2 | TGTGCCAGCAGTTTAGAGTATAGCGGGGGTTACGAGCAGTACTTC | CASSLEYSGGYEQYF
TRBJ2-4 | NA | TRBV6-6 | TRBD1 | TGTGCCAGCAGCCCACAGGGGGCGAACATTCAGTACTTC | CASSPQGANIQYF
TRBJ2-3 | NA | TRBV29-1 | NA | TGCAGCGTTGAACCTGTCGGTGATACGCAGTATTTT | CSVEPVGDTQYF
TRBJ2-3 | NA | TRBV21-1 | NA | TGTGCCAGGGTCCGACTAGCGGGCACAGATACGCAGTATTTT | CARVRLAGTDTQYF
TRBJ1-6 | NA | TRBV2 | TRBD1 | TGTGCCAGCAGTGGTGGCGCAGGGGGCAATTCACCCCTCCACTTT | CASSGGAGGNSPLHF
TRBJ2-1 | NA | TRBV4-2 | TRBD2 | TGTGCCAGCAGCCGGACTAGCGGGGGGGCCAGTGAGCAGTTCTTC | CASSRTSGGASEQFF
TRBJ1-6 | NA | TRBV5-1 | TRBD1 | TGCGCCAGCAGCTTGGCGGGGACAGGGGGAACACCCCTCCACTTT | CASSLAGTGGTPLHF
TRBJ2-5 | NA | TRBV7-2 | TRBD1 | TGTGCCAGCAGCAATAGGGACCAGACAGGGCAAGAGACCCAGTACTTC | CASSNRDQTGQETQYF
TRBJ2-7 | NA | TRBV28 | NA | TGTGCCAGCAGTAGCTCCCGGCGGACAGCAGTCGGCGAGCAGTACTTC | CASSSSRRTAVGEQYF
TRBJ2-7 | NA | TRBV7-6 | NA | TGTGCCAGCAGCTTAGGGAGGCGGTCGTACGAGCAGTACTTC | CASSLGRRSYEQYF
TRBJ2-7 | NA | TRBV10-3 | TRBD1 | TGTGCCATCAAGACAGGGAACGAGCAGTACTTC | CAIKTGNEQYF
TRBJ2-7 | few | TRBV5-1 | TRBD1 | TGCGCCAGCAGCTTCAGTGGACAGGGGGCGTTCGAGCAGTACTTC | CASSFSGQGAFEQYF
TRBJ1-4 | NA | TRBV13 | NA | TGTGCCAGCAGCTCAAAAGGGGCTATAAATGAAAAACTGTTTTTT | CASSSKGAINEKLFF
TRBJ2-7 | NA | TRBV28 | TRBD1 | TGTGCCAGCAGTCCTCCGGGGACAGGGAGGATCTACGAGCAGTACTTC | CASSPPGTGRIYEQYF
TRBJ2-1 | NA | TRBV6-6 | TRBD2 | TGTGCCAGCAGTCGACTAGCGGGTAACCATTACAATGAGCAGTTCTTC | CASSRLAGNHYNEQFF
TRBJ2-7 | NA | TRBV27 | NA | TGTGCCAGCAGTTTTAACGGGGGGCGCGGCGAGCAGTACTTC | CASSFNGGRGEQYF
TRBJ1-2 | NA | TRBV11-2 | TRBD1 | TGTGCCAGCAGTCGGAACAGGGGGCCGGGCTATGGCTACACCTTC | CASSRNRGPGYGYTF
TRBJ2-2 | NA | TRBV6-1 | TRBD2 | TGTGCCAGCAGCCTGGGGAGGGGCCCCGGGGAGCTGTTTTTT | CASSLGRGPGELFF
TRBJ2-4 | NA | TRBV4-2 | NA | TGTGCCAGCAGCCAAGTGGACCCGGGGGACATTCAGTACTTC | CASSQVDPGDIQYF
TRBJ2-2 | NA | TRBV6-6 | NA | TGTGCCAGCAGTATCGACAGGTGGACCACCGGGGAGCTGTTTTTT | CASSIDRWTTGELFF
TRBJ1-4 | NA | TRBV6-5 | TRBD1 | TGTGCCAGCAGTCGGGACAGGGGAAGTGAAAAACTGTTTTTT | CASSRDRGSEKLFF
TRBJ1-1 | NA | TRBV19 | NA | TGTGCCAGTAGTTTCCGCCCTGGAGGGAACACTGAAGCTTTCTTT | CASSFRPGGNTEAFF
TRBJ1-1 | few | TRBV19 | NA | TGTGCCAGTAGTAAGACCACGAGAGGATCCGCTTTCTTT | CASSKTTRGSAFF
TRBJ1-5 | NA | TRBV27 | TRBD1 | TGTGCCAGCAGCTCTAGGGGGCTTCAGCCCCAGCATTTT | CASSSRGLQPQHF
TRBJ1-2 | few | TRBV5-1 | TRBD1 | TGCGCCAGCAGCACCCAGGGGGGTCAGGGCTACACCTTC | CASSTQGGQGYTF
TRBJ1-1 | NA | TRBV5-6 | NA | TGTGCCAGCAGCTTGTACAGGGATTTCGGCACTGAAGCTTTCTTT | CASSLYRDFGTEAFF
TRBJ2-1 | NA | TRBV7-2 | NA | TGTGCCAGCAGCTCGAAAGCAGGCACAAAAAGCTCCTACAATGAGCAGTTCTTC | CASSSKAGTKSSYNEQFF
TRBJ1-2 | NA | TRBV19 | NA | TGTGCCAGTAGTCTACGGGATAACTATGGCTACACCTTC | CASSLRDNYGYTF